A single T cell receptor (beta chain) is shown here with its context. The repertoire was sequenced with immunoSEQ multiplex PCR; TCRdb's copy has only in-frame clones and lacks some. The repertoire holds fewer than 250,000 clones, with about 90% as singletons. The CDR3 runs 14 residues. V lost 2 bases, J lost 5 bases, and 12 bases lay in between. Germline V gives CDR1 MDHEN, CDR2 SYDVKM. The sample originates from a study of blood T cell repertoires in COVID-19. The chain links TRBV28 to TRBJ1-2; D call uncertain. Input material: PBMCs or T cells enriched from blood (not recorded which). The receptor's source is a woman aged 45 to 65 with acute COVID-19. CDR3 residues: CASSLSMQVYGYTF. The CDR3 DNA is TGTGCCAGCAGTTTAAGTATGCAGGTTTATGGCTACACCTTC.